Here is one T cell receptor (beta chain) with its context. This sample was included in a study of blood T cell repertoires in COVID-19. The wider study: Both acute and convalescent COVID-19 samples were obtained from the United States, Italy and Spain. T cells, B-cell-depleted T cells, or PBMCs supplied cDNA or gDNA.

The CDR3 is 13 residues long. V lost 3 bases, J lost 5 bases, and 10 bases lay in between. Germline CDR1 is ENHRY and CDR2 is SYGVKD. Authors' data handling: Reference gene primer amplification yielded estimated nucleated cell counts. Produced via immunoSEQ multiplex PCR; TCRdb's table is partial and in-frame only. V, J and clone size are those of that table, while D and trimming were read from the DNA. The table has 30,000 or so clones, roughly 93% seen once. The TCR comes from a male donor with active COVID-19. Sequencing was done on a sample of peripheral blood. This rearrangement joins TRBV10-3 to TRBJ2-5; TRBD1 is a possible D gene (5 bases). Here the CDR3 DNA reads TGTGCCATCAGTGACAGGGTTCGGGAGACCCAGTACTTC. It translates to CAISDRVRETQYF.